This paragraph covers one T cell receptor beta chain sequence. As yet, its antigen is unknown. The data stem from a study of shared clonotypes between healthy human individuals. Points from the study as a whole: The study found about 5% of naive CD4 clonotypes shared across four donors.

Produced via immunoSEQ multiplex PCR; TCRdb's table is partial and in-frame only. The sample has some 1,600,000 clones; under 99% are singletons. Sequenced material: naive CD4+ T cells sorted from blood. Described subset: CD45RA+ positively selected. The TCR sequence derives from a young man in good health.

The CDR3: CASISTGGGKAFF. As DNA, the CDR3 is TGTGCCAGCATTTCAACAGGGGGCGGTAAAGCTTTCTTT. This chain connects TRBV28 to TRBJ1-1; TRBD1 matches at 9 bases. Germline values: CDR1 MDHEN, CDR2 SYDVKM. The V and J ends lost 7 bases and 9 bases, in that order; junction bases with no gene match: 9. This CDR3 has 13 residues. The complete variable domain, with remaining parts taken from reference TRBV28 and TRBJ1-1, reads DVKVTQSSRYLVKRTGEKVFLECVQDMDHENMFWYRQDPGLGLRLIYFSYDVKMKEKGDIPEGYSVSREKKERFSLILESASTNQTSMYLCASISTGGGKAFFGQGTRLTVV.